This entry describes one T cell receptor (beta chain). Its target is unknown. V shed 4 bases and J shed 4 bases, with 25 bases lying between them. The CDR3 is 18 residues long. CDR1 and CDR2 from the germline V gene are SGDLS and YYNGEE. This sample stems from a study of cytomegalovirus exposure and HLA in healthy donors. Study summary: Clustering assigned about four fifths of the roughly 400 genotyped donors to the Caucasian-associated ancestry cluster. Study-level results: Cytomegalovirus association was assigned to under 200 TCR beta chains. A further, later analysis showed that HLA-associated TCR beta chains (compared with equally common others) were more clonally expanded. The authors judged a highly shared variant cluster likely a sequencing artifact.

In the PCR, 60 Vbeta and 13 Jbeta primers were used. Repertoires were generated with immunoSEQ multiplex PCR, while TCRdb's copy carries only in-frame clones and drops some. This sample has hundreds of thousands of clones, with about four fifths found just once. The source material was PBMCs. The TCR originated in a man under 40 in good health and CMV-seronegative. This chain connects TRBV9 to TRBJ2-3, with D tentatively TRBD2 (5 bases). The CDR3 sequence: CASSLKAGGYLVADTQYF. In DNA, the CDR3 is TGTGCCAGCAGCCTAAAGGCGGGCGGCTATTTAGTGGCAGATACGCAGTATTTT.